This T cell receptor (beta chain) was retrieved from a study of technical replicates of blood from a few donors. Here immunoSEQ multiplex PCR was the method, and the copy in TCRdb shows in-frame clones only, minus some. This table holds roughly 62,000 clones, around 92% found once. Sequencing was carried out using PBMCs. This clonotype originated in a human donor in good health. Some clones in this sample may be carry-over from other donors' samples.

This chain's CDR3 is CASSAGTRQETQYF. In nucleotides, the CDR3 is TGTGCCAGCAGCGCCGGGACACGCCAAGAGACCCAGTACTTC. This chain uses TRBV5-8 with TRBJ2-5; D perhaps matches TRBD1 (6 bases). Per germline, CDR1 SGHTS and CDR2 YDEGEE. V was pared by 4 bases and J by 1 base, with 11 bases between. The CDR3 spans 14 residues.